The 9 T cell receptor beta chains reported below all come from one sample, sequenced in a study of graft-versus-host responses after intestinal transplantation. Generated by immunoSEQ multiplex PCR, the TCRdb table keeps only in-frame clones and is missing some. This table has over 120,000 clones, roughly 91% appearing once. No antigen is known for these receptors. Sequencing used unstimulated CD4+ T cells sorted from spleen or lymph node cells, obtained before intestinal transplant. These TCRs come from a human donor who received an intestinal transplant.

This chain connects TRBV5-1 to TRBJ2-7; TRBD2 is a possible D gene (6 bases). The V and J ends lost 5 bases and 0 bases respectively, with 15 bases between them. Germline CDR1 reads SGHRS; CDR2 reads YFSETQ. CDR3 size: 15 residues. The CDR3 spells CASRFRDGSSYEQYF. CDR3 bases: TGCGCCAGCAGGTTCCGGGACGGGAGCTCCTACGAGCAGTACTTC.

The V gene is TRBV10-1, the J gene TRBJ2-5, with 8 bases that match TRBD1. The J call may be in error: the DNA end matches TRBJ2-7 better. This CDR3 spans 13 amino acids. Germline V CDR1 and CDR2: WNHNN, SYGVQD (reference sequence). CDR3: CASRTGGTYEQYF. The CDR3 bases are TGCGCCAGTCGTACAGGGGGGACCTACGAGCAGTACTTC.

This chain uses TRBV6-1 with TRBJ1-1, with 7 bases that match TRBD1. Germline CDR1 and CDR2: MNHNS and SASEGT. CDR3 length: 13 amino acids. Germline trimming cut 7 bases from V and 3 bases from J; bases unmatched to any gene: 5. Written as DNA, the CDR3 is TGTGCCAGCACCGTAACAGGGGACACTGAAGCTTTCTTT. Encoded protein: CASTVTGDTEAFF.

This sequence joins TRBV2 and TRBJ1-5; TRBD1 agrees at 10 bases. Germline CDR1 reads SNHLY; CDR2 reads FYNNEI. The CDR3 loop spans 14 amino acids. V trimming: 3 bases; J trimming: 6 bases; junction bases outside the gene matches: 2. The CDR3 DNA is TGTGCCAGCAGTGAGACAGGGGGCGGTCAGCCCCAGCATTTT. Its protein product is CASSETGGGQPQHF.

The gene calls are TRBV18 and TRBJ2-5; TRBD1 agrees at 8 bases. With the DNA end fitting TRBJ2-7 better, the J assignment may be wrong. The CDR3 is 15 amino acids. Germline V gene lookup returns CDR1 KGHSH and CDR2 LQKENI. CDR3 sequence reads: CASSRRDRSSYEQYF. CDR3 coding DNA: TGTGCCAGCTCACGCCGGGACAGGAGCTCCTACGAGCAGTACTTC.

This chain joins TRBV19 and TRBJ2-2, with D tentatively TRBD2 (6 bases). This CDR3 spans 14 amino acids. CDR1 and CDR2 from the germline V gene are LNHDA and SQIVND (reference sequence). V was clipped by 9 bases and J by 5 bases, with 16 bases between them. In DNA form, the CDR3 reads TGTGCCAGCCTTCATTTCGGGACTACCGGGGAGCTGTTTTTT. This translates into CASLHFGTTGELFF.

The chain combines TRBV28 with TRBJ1-1; D remains ambiguous. The V gene lost 3 bases and the J gene lost 2 bases, with 7 bases spanning the gap. This CDR3 comprises 13 residues. CDR1 and CDR2 from the germline V gene are MDHEN and SYDVKM. As DNA, the CDR3 is TGTGCCAGCAGTTTGGTCGGTAACACTGAAGCTTTCTTT. Its protein product is CASSLVGNTEAFF.

The rearrangement uses TRBV11-3 and TRBJ2-1, with 7 bases identical to TRBD2. CDR3 length: 16 residues. The germline gives CDR1 SGHNT, CDR2 YENEEA. V lost 3 bases to trimming and J lost 1 base; unmatched junction nucleotides: 6. DNA for the CDR3: TGTGCCAGCAGCTTCGACGGGAGGACTTCCTACAATGAGCAGTTCTTC. It translates to CASSFDGRTSYNEQFF. The variable domain in full, with the rest retrieved from reference TRBV11-3 and TRBJ2-1, is EAGVVQSPRYKIIEKKQPVAFWCNPISGHNTLYWYLQNLGQGPELLIRYENEEAVDDSQLPKDRFSAERLKGVDSTLKIQPAELGDSAVYLCASSFDGRTSYNEQFFGPGTRLTVL.

The rearrangement uses TRBV4-1 and TRBJ1-1; TRBD1 agrees at 9 bases. The V and J ends lost 4 bases and 4 bases, in that order; junction bases with no gene match: 7. The germline gives CDR1 MGHRA, CDR2 YSYEKL. The CDR3 consists of 15 residues. CDR3 in amino acids: CASSPQGAEFTEAFF. The CDR3 DNA reads TGCGCCAGCAGCCCACAGGGGGCTGAGTTCACTGAAGCTTTCTTT.